This TCR beta chain was profiled in a study of identical twins. This clonotype appeared many times. Template switching added a universal primer site, and cDNA bore unique molecular identifiers. TCRdb re-analysed the 5' RACE reads in MiXCR, keeping a single row per CDR3 protein. In the table there are 690,000 or so distinct CDR3 sequences, 5.5% to 6.5% of which are singletons. CDR1 is SGHVS and CDR2 is FQNEAQ in the germline V gene. The CDR3 extends over 16 amino acids. V was clipped by 4 bases and J by 2 bases; unmatched bases: 6. This TCR came from a man between 18 and 35 years old in good health. The specimen sequenced was naive T cells sorted from blood. The chain employs TRBV7-8 and TRBJ2-5, with 11 bases that match TRBD2. CDR3 sequence: CASSSPLAGEQETQYF. CDR3 DNA sequence: TGTGCCAGCAGCTCGCCACTAGCGGGAGAACAAGAGACCCAGTACTTC. Combining the CDR3 with reference TRBV7-8 and TRBJ2-5 gives the whole variable domain GAGVSQSPRYKVAKRGQDVALRCDPISGHVSLFWYQQALGQGPEFLTYFQNEAQLDKSGLPSDRFFAERPEGSVSTLKIQRTQQEDSAVYLCASSSPLAGEQETQYFGPGTRLLVL.